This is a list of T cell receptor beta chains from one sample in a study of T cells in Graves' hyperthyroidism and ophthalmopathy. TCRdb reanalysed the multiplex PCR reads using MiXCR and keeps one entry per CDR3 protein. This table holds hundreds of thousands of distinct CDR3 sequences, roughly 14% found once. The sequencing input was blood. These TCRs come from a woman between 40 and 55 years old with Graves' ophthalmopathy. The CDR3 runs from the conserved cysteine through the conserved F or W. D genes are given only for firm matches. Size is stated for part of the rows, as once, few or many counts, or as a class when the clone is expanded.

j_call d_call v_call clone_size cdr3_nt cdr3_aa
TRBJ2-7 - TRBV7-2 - TGTGCCAGCAGCTTGGACTGGGGATCCTACGAGCAGTACTTC CASSLDWGSYEQYF
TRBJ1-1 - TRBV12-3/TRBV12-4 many TGTGCCAGCAGTTTGCTGGGTGGACCGCTGGCTTTCTTT CASSLLGGPLAFF
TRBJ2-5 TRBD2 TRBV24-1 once TGTGCCACCAGTGATTCTCTAGCGGGACGCCAAGAGACCCAGTACTTC CATSDSLAGRQETQYF
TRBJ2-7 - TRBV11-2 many TGTGCCAGCAGCTTAAAGTCCCTCGGGGTTGACGAGCAGTACTTC CASSLKSLGVDEQYF
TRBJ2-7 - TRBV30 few TGTGCCTGGAGCGGCTGGGGGCTAGCGGAGTACTTC CAWSGWGLAEYF
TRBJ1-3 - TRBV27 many TGTGCCAGCAGGGGTCCTGGAAACACCATATATTTT CASRGPGNTIYF
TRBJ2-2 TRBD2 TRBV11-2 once TGTGCCAGCAGCTTAGGTCACGGAGCGGGAGGGCCGGTCGGGGAGCTGTTTTTT CASSLGHGAGGPVGELFF
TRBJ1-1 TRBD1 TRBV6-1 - TGTGCCAGCATCCCGGACAGGGGGCGAACTGAAGCTTCCTTT CASIPDRGRTEASF
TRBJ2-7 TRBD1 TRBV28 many TGTGCCAGCAGTCCACGGGGACAGGGTTTTGCCTACGAGCAGTACTTC CASSPRGQGFAYEQYF
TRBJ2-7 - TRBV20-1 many TGCAGTGCTAGGAGTTACACCTACGAGCAGTACTTC CSARSYTYEQYF
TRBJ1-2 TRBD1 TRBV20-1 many TGCAGTGCTAGCCTTACAGGGGCCTATGGCTACACCTTC CSASLTGAYGYTF
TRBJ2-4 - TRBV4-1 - TGCGCCAGCAGCCAAGGTTTAGGGGCGGGAGCCAAAAACATTCAGTACTTC CASSQGLGAGAKNIQYF
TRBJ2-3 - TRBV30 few TGTGCCTGGAGTCGGCGGTCTGGAGATACGCAGTATTTT CAWSRRSGDTQYF
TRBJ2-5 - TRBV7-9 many TGTGCCAGCAGCCCCTGGGGGGGGGCGATGGAGACCCAGTACTTC CASSPWGGAMETQYF
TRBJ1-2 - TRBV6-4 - TGTGCCAGCACCCCGGAGCAAACGACCACCTTC CASTPEQTTTF
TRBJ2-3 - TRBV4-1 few TGCGCCAGCAGCCAAGATTTGGATACGCAGTATTTT CASSQDLDTQYF
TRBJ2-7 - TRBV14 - TGTGCCAGCAGCCAAGATTTGGTGGGGGAGCAGTACTTC CASSQDLVGEQYF
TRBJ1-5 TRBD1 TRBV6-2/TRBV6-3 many TGTGCCAGCAGTTACTCGATCTATCCGGGACAGGGTGGTCAGCCCCAGCATTTT CASSYSIYPGQGGQPQHF
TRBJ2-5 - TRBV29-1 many TGCAGCGTTGAATCAGGGCTTCAAGAGACCCAGTACTTC CSVESGLQETQYF
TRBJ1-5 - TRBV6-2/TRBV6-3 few TGTGCCAGCAACCAGCCGCAGCAGCCCCAGCATTTT CASNQPQQPQHF
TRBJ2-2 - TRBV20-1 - TGCAGTGCTAGAAGGGTGGGAGGCACCAACACCGGGGAGCTGTTTTTT CSARRVGGTNTGELFF
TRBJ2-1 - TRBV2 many TGTGCCAGCAGTGATTGGCAAGGGGATGAGCAGTTCTTC CASSDWQGDEQFF
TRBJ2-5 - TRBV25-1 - TGTGCCAGCAGCGCAGCCAGGGCGGTCCAAGAGACCCAGTACTTC CASSAARAVQETQYF
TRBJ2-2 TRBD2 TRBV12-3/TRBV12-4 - TGTGCCAGTCGGACTAGCGGGAGCCTAAACACCGGGGAGCTGTTTTTT CASRTSGSLNTGELFF
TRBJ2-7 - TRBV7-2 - TGTGCCAGCAGCCGCGCCGGGGCCTCCTCCTACGAGCAGTACTTC CASSRAGASSYEQYF
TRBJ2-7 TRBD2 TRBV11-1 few TGTGCCAGCAGCCCGGGAGGCGGGAGGCTAGCCTACGAGCAGTACTTC CASSPGGGRLAYEQYF
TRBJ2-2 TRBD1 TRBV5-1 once TGCGCCAGCAGCTTTACAGGGGGCGCGGCCGGGGAGCTGTTTTTT CASSFTGGAAGELFF
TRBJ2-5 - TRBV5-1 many TGCGCCAGCAGCTTGGTAGCGGCCATGGGAGAGACCCAGTACTTC CASSLVAAMGETQYF
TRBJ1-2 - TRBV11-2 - TGTGCCAGCGGAGGTGGGGTTAACACAAACTATGGCTACACCTTC CASGGGVNTNYGYTF
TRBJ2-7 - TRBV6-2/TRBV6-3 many TGTGCCACCCTCAAAGGGGGTCTCAGACGGCAGTACTTC CATLKGGLRRQYF
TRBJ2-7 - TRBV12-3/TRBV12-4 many TGTGCCAGCAGTTTACGACCCTCAGAAAGGCAGTACTTC CASSLRPSERQYF
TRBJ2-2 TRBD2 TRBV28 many TGTGCCAGCAGTTTTGGCTCTGGACTAGCGGGTCCCACTTTT CASSFGSGLAGPTF
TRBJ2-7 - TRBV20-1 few TGCAGTGCCCCGTTGTCGGGAGAGGGAGAGCAGTACTTC CSAPLSGEGEQYF
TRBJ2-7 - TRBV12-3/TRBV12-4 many TGTGCCAGCAGTTTAATGGGCAGGGGGGGCGAGCAGTACTTC CASSLMGRGGEQYF
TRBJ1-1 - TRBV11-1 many TGTGCCAGCAGGCGAACCCTCGGGCAGGGGCGGACTGAAGCTTTCTTT CASRRTLGQGRTEAFF
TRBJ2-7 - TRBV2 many TGTGCCAGCAAGGTACACGGCCCCCCCCGAGAGACGCAGTACTTC CASKVHGPPRETQYF